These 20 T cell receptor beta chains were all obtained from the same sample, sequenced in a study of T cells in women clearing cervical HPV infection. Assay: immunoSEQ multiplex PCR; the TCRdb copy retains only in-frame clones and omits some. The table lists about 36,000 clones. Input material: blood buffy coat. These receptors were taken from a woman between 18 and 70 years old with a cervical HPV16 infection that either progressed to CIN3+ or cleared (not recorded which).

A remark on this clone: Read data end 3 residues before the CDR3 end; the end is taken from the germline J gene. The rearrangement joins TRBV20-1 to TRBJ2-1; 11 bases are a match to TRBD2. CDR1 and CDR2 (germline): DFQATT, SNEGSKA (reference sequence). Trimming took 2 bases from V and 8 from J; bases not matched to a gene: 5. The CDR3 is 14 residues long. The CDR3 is CSARLAGGRDEQFF. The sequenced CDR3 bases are TGCAGTGCTAGACTAGCGGGAGGAAGGGATGAG.

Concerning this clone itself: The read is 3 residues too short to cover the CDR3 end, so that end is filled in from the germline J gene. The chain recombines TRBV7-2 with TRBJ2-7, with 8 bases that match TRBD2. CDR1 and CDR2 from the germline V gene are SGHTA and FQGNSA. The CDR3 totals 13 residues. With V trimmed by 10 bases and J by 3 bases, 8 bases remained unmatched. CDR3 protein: CAIGRGYVYEQYF. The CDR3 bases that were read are TGTGCCATCGGGAGGGGGTATGTCTACGAG.

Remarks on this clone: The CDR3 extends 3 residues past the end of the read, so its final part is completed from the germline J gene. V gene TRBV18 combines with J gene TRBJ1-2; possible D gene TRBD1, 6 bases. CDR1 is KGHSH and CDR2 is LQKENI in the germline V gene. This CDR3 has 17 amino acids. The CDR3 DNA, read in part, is TGTGCCAGCTCACCACCAGGAATCGGGACACTTACAGATACC. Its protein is CASSPPGIGTLTDT. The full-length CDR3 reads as CASSPPGIGTLTDTYTF.

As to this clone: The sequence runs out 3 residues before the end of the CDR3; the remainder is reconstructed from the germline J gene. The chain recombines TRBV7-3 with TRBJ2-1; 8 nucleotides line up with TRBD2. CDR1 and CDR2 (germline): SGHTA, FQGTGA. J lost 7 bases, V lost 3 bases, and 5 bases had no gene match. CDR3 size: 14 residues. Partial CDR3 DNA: TGTGCCAGCAGCTTTAGCGGGGAGGATAATGAG. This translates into CASSFSGEDNE. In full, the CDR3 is CASSFSGEDNEQFF. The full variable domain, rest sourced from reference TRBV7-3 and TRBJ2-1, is GAGVSQTPSNKVTEKGKYVELRCDPISGHTALYWYRQSLGQGPEFLIYFQGTGAADDSGLPNDRFFAVRPEGSVSTLKIQRTERGDSAVYLCASSFSGEDNEQFFGPGTRLTVL.

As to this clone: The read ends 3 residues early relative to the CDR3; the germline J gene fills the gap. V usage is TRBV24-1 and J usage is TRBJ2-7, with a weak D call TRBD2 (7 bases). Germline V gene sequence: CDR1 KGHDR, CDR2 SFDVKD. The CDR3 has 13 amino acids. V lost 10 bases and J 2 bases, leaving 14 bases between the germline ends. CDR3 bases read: TGTGCCACAGCGAAGGGGGGGGCCTACGAG. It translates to CATAKGGAYE. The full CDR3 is CATAKGGAYEQYF.

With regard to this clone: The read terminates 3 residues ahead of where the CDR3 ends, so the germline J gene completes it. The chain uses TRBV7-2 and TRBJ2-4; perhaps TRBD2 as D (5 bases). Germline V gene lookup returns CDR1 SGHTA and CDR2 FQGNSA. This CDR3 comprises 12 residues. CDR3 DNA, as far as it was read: TGTGCCAGCAGCTACCCTCCGGGGATT. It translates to CASSYPPGI. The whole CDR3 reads CASSYPPGIQYF.

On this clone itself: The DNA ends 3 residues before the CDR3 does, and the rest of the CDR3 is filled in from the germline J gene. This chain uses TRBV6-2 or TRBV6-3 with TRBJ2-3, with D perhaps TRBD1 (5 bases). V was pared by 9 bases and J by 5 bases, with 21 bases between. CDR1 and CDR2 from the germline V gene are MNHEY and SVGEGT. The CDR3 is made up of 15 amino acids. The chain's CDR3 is CASALGQGVQDTQYF. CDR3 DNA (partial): TGTGCCAGTGCTCTAGGACAAGGAGTTCAAGATACG.

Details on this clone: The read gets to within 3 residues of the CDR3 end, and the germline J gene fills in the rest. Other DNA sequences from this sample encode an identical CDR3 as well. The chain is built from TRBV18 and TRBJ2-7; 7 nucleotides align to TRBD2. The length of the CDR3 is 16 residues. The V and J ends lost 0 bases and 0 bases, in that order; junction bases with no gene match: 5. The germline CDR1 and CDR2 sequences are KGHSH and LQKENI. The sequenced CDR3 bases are TGTGCCAGCTCACCACCACGAGCTAGCGGCTCCTACGAG. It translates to CASSPPRASGSYE. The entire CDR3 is CASSPPRASGSYEQYF.

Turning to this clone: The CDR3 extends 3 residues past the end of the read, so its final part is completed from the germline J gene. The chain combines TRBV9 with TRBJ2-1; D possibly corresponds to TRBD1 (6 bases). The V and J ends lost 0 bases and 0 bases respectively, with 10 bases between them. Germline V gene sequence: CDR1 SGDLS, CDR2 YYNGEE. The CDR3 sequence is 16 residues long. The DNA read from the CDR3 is TGTGCCAGCAGCGTAGGACAGGCGGGCTCCTACAATGAG. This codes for CASSVGQAGSYNE. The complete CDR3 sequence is CASSVGQAGSYNEQFF. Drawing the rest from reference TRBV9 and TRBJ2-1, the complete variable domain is DSGVTQTPKHLITATGQRVTLRCSPRSGDLSVYWYQQSLDQGLQFLIQYYNGEERAKGNILERFSAQQFPDLHSELNLSSLELGDSALYFCASSVGQAGSYNEQFFGPGTRLTVL.

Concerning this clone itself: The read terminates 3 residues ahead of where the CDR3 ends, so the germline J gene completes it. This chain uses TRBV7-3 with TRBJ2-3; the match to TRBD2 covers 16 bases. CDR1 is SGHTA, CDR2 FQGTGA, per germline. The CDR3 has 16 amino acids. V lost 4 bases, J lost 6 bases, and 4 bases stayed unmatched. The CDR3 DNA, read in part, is TGTGCCAGCAGCTCCGGGACTAGCGGGAGGGACGATACG. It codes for CASSSGTSGRDDT. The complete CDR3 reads CASSSGTSGRDDTQYF.

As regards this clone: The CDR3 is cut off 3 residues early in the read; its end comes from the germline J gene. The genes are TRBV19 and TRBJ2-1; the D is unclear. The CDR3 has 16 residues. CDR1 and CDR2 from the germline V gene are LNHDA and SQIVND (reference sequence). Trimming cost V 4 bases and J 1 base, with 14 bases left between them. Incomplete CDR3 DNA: TGTGCCAGTAGTACCCCTACTGTAGCTTCCTACAATGAG. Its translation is CASSTPTVASYNE. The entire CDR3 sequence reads CASSTPTVASYNEQFF. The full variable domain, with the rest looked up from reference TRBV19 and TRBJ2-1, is DGGITQSPKYLFRKEGQNVTLSCEQNLNHDAMYWYRQDPGQGLRLIYYSQIVNDFQKGDIAEGYSVSREKKESFPLTVTSAQKNPTAFYLCASSTPTVASYNEQFFGPGTRLTVL.

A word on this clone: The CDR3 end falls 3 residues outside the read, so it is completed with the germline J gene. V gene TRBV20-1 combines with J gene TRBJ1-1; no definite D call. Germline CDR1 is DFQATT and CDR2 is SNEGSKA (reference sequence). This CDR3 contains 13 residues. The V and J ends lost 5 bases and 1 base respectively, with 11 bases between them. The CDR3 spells CSAVPNQNTEAFF. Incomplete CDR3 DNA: TGCAGTGCTGTCCCTAACCAGAACACTGAA.

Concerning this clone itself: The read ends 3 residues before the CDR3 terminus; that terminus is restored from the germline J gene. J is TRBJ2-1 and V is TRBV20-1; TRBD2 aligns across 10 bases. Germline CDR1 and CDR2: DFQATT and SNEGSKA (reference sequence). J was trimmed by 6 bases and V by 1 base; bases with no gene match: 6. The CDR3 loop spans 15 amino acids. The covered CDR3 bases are TGCAGTGCTAGAGGCCTGGTAGCGGGAGGCAATGAG. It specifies CSARGLVAGGNE. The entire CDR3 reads CSARGLVAGGNEQFF.

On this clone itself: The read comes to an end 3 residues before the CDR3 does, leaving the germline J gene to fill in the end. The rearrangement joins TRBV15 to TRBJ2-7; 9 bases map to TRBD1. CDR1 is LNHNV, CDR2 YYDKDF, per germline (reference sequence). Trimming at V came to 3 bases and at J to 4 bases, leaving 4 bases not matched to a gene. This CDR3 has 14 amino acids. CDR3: CATSRDRGRYEQYF. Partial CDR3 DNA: TGTGCCACCAGCAGGGACAGGGGAAGGTACGAG.

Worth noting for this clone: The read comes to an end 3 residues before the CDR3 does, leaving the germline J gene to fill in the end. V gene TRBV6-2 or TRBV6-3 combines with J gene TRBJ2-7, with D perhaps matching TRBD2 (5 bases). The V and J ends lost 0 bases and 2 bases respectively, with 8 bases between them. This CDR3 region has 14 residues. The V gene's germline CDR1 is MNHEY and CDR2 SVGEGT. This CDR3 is CASSYSGLAYEQYF. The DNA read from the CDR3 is TGTGCCAGCAGTTACTCCGGACTTGCCTACGAG.

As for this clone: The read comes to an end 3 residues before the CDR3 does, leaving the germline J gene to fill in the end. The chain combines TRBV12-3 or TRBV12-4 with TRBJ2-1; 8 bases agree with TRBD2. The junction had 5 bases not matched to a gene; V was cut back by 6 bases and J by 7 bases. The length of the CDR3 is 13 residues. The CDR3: CASRIAGKNEQFF. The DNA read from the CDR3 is TGTGCCAGCAGGATAGCGGGGAAGAATGAG.

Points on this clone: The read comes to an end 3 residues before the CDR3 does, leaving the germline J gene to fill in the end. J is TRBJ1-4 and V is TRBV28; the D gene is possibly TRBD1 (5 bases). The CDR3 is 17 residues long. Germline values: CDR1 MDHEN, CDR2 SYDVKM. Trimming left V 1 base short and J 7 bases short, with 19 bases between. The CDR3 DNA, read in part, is TGTGCCAGCAGTTTATTTAGGACGCAGAGGGGAGGTGAAAAA. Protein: CASSLFRTQRGGEK. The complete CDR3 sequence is CASSLFRTQRGGEKLFF.

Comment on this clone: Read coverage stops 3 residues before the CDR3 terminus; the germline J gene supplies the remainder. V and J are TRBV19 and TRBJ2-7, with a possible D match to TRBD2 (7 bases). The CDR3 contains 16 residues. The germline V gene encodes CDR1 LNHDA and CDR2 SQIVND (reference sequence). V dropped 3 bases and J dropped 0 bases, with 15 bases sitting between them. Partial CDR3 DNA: TGTGCCAGTAGTATGGAGGGGGGGCCGATCTCCTACGAG. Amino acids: CASSMEGGPISYE. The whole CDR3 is CASSMEGGPISYEQYF.

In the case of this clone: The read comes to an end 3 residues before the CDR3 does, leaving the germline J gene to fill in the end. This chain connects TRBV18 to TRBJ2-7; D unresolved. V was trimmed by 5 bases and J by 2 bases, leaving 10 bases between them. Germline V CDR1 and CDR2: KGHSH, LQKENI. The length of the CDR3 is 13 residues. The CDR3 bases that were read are TGTGCCAGCTCATCCCTAATGGCCTACGAG. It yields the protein CASSSLMAYE. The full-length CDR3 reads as CASSSLMAYEQYF.

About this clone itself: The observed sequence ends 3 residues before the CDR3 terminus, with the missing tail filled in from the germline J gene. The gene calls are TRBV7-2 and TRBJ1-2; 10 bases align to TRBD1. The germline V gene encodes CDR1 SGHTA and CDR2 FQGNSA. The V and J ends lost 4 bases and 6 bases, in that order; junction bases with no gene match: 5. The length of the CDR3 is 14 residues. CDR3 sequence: CASSSHGTGDGYTF. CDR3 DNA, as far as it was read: TGTGCCAGCAGCTCCCACGGGACAGGGGATGGC.